The TCR beta chain described here comes from a study of cytomegalovirus exposure and HLA in healthy donors. Points from the study as a whole: In a later analysis, productive TCRs from donors in an Asian-associated ancestry cluster reportedly carried fewer N-insertions than the cohort mean.

PCR amplification relied on 60 Vbeta primers (plus 13 Jbeta primers). Assay used: immunoSEQ multiplex PCR; TCRdb lists only in-frame clones, some missing. The data hold about 96,000 clones, with approximately 74% observed a single time. Of note for this clone: Its antigen remains unidentified.

V lost 7 bases and J 3 bases, leaving 12 bases between the germline ends. The germline CDR1 and CDR2 sequences are MNHNS and SASEGT. The CDR3 covers 13 residues. The receptor was isolated from a female donor in good health and CMV-seropositive. The sequenced sample was PBMCs. The V call is TRBV6-1, the J call TRBJ1-2, with D uncertain. The CDR3, as DNA: TGTGCCAGCACCCTGCAGGATTACTATGGCTACACCTTC. Translated, it gives CASTLQDYYGYTF.